The clone carrying this T cell receptor (beta chain) was counted a single time. This sample stems from a study of blood T cell repertoires in COVID-19. Looking at the study overall: Material from acute and convalescent COVID-19 was sourced from the United States, Italy and Spain.

Membership in each cohort depended on participant-reported clinical history. Per germline, CDR1 MGHDK and CDR2 SYGVNS. The CDR3 runs to 16 residues. Trimming cost V 4 bases and J 7 bases; bases outside gene matches: 12. In the original workflow: Estimates of nucleated cell counts were drawn from the amplification of reference gene primers. Here immunoSEQ multiplex PCR was the method, and the copy in TCRdb shows in-frame clones only, minus some. V and J calls and clone size are as listed in that table; D and trimming were resolved from the DNA. The table records 300,000 to 400,000 clones, 80% to 90% of them present only once.

The sequencing input was PBMCs or T cells enriched from blood (not recorded which). This chain joins TRBV25-1 and TRBJ2-2; 7 bases align to TRBD1. The sequence was collected from a woman aged 35 to 49 with acute COVID-19. The CDR3 nucleotides read TGTGCCAGCAGTGCCCTCCTAACAGGGGCCGGCGGGGAGCTGTTTTTT. This codes for CASSALLTGAGGELFF. Complete variable domain (other parts from reference TRBV25-1 and TRBJ2-2): EADIYQTPRYLVIGTGKKITLECSQTMGHDKMYWYQQDPGMELHLIHYSYGVNSTEKGDLSSESTVSRIRTEHFPLTLESARPSHTSQYLCASSALLTGAGGELFFGEGSRLTVL.